Each of the 26 T cell receptor beta chains below was sequenced from the same sample in a study of shared clonotypes between healthy human individuals. TCRdb keeps only in-frame clones here, not all; method: immunoSEQ multiplex PCR. The table has more than 2 million clones, about 95% seen once. The naive CD8 population came from CD45RO-negative cells selected for CCR7, without terminally differentiated effector memory CD45RA+ cells. Sequencing was performed on naive CD8+ T cells sorted from blood. These receptors all come from a man between 18 and 29 years old in good health.

The chain employs TRBV4-1 and TRBJ1-2, with D tentatively TRBD1 (5 bases). Trimming pared 1 base from V and 0 bases from J, leaving 9 bases between. CDR3 length: 15 residues. CDR1 and CDR2 from the germline V gene are MGHRA and YSYEKL. In DNA, the CDR3 is TGCGCCAGCAGCCAAGTCGTGACAGCTAACTATGGCTACACCTTC. Translated: CASSQVVTANYGYTF.

The rearrangement links TRBV7-9 to TRBJ2-5; D gene uncertain. V was pared by 3 bases and J by 1 base, with 15 bases between. The CDR3 covers 16 residues. Germline CDR1 is SEHNR and CDR2 is FQNEAQ (reference sequence). CDR3 amino acids: CASSLAIGEPQETQYF. The CDR3, as DNA: TGTGCCAGCAGCTTGGCCATCGGCGAACCCCAAGAGACCCAGTACTTC. Full variable domain (outside the CDR3, taken from reference TRBV7-9 and TRBJ2-5): DTGVSQNPRHKITKRGQNVTFRCDPISEHNRLYWYRQTLGQGPEFLTYFQNEAQLEKSRLLSDRFSAERPKGSFSTLEIQRTEQGDSAMYLCASSLAIGEPQETQYFGPGTRLLVL.

The V and J genes are TRBV5-4 and TRBJ2-5; D ambiguous. V lost 6 bases, J lost 2 bases, and 11 bases lay in between. The CDR3 runs to 13 residues. Germline loops: CDR1 SGHNT, CDR2 YYREEE (reference sequence). CDR3 sequence (DNA): TGTGCCAGCAAAGAACTATCTCAAGAGACCCAGTACTTC. Protein product: CASKELSQETQYF.

J is TRBJ2-1 and V is TRBV10-3; 9 bases are shared with TRBD2. Germline CDR1 and CDR2: ENHRY and SYGVKD. With 10 bases clipped from V and 3 bases from J, the junction kept 10 bases outside the gene matches. The CDR3 sequence is 15 residues long. The CDR3 nucleotides read TGTGCCACCGCGGGGGGGGTAGCGGACTACAATGAGCAGTTCTTC. This gives the protein CATAGGVADYNEQFF.

This chain connects TRBV4-3 to TRBJ2-2; no definite D call. Trimming left V 8 bases short and J 0 bases short, with 7 bases between. The germline CDR1 and CDR2 sequences are LGHNA and YSLEER. The length of the CDR3 is 13 residues. CDR3 loop: CASEGTNTGELFF. Written as DNA, the CDR3 is TGCGCCAGCGAAGGGACGAACACCGGGGAGCTGTTTTTT.

The V and J genes are TRBV4-3 and TRBJ2-3, with 14 nucleotides matching TRBD2. This CDR3 comprises 18 residues. J was trimmed by 5 bases and V by 2 bases; bases with no gene match: 9. Germline V gene lookup returns CDR1 LGHNA and CDR2 YSLEER. Written as DNA, the CDR3 is TGCGCCAGCAGCCAACGACTAGCGGGAGGGTCACTCATAGATACGCAGTATTTT. Translated, it gives CASSQRLAGGSLIDTQYF.

This clone has a single count. This chain connects TRBV27 to TRBJ2-1; weak D call: TRBD2 (5 bases). This CDR3 is 13 amino acids long. Deletions cut 0 bases from V and 8 bases from J, with 8 bases between. CDR1 and CDR2 (germline): MNHEY, SMNVEV (reference sequence). The CDR3 sequence: CASSLSGLDEQFF. DNA for the CDR3: TGTGCCAGCAGTTTATCAGGACTGGATGAGCAGTTCTTC.

The rearrangement uses TRBV7-9 and TRBJ2-1; D gene ambiguous. The ends were cut back, 1 base at V and 0 bases at J, with 7 bases in the middle. Germline V CDR1 and CDR2: SEHNR, FQNEAQ (reference sequence). The CDR3 runs 15 residues. The CDR3 DNA sequence: TGTGCCAGCAGCTTAGTTGGCTACTCCTACAATGAGCAGTTCTTC. Translated: CASSLVGYSYNEQFF.

The CDR3 sequence: CASSQEVQGAGEKLFF. The CDR3 DNA reads as TGTGCCAGCAGCCAAGAGGTACAGGGGGCCGGTGAAAAACTGTTTTTT. The chain recombines TRBV4-2 with TRBJ1-4, with 9 bases lining up with TRBD1. The CDR3 is 16 residues long. Germline loops: CDR1 LGHNA, CDR2 YNFKEQ. The ends lost 0 bases at V and 7 bases at J; junction bases unmatched: 6.

CDR3 sequence: CASSLGGWSLDYGYTF. The CDR3 nucleotides are TGTGCCAGCAGCTTAGGGGGGTGGTCCCTCGACTATGGCTACACCTTC. The genes are TRBV13 and TRBJ1-2; no definite D call. Looked up from germline, CDR1 is PRHDT and CDR2 is FYEKMQ (reference sequence). Trimming took off 0 bases at V and 3 bases at J, with 14 bases between the two ends. The CDR3 is 16 residues long. Combining the CDR3 with reference TRBV13 and TRBJ1-2 gives the whole variable domain AAGVIQSPRHLIKEKRETATLKCYPIPRHDTVYWYQQGPGQDPQFLISFYEKMQSDKGSIPDRFSAQQFSDYHSELNMSSLELGDSALYFCASSLGGWSLDYGYTFGSGTRLTVV.

The chain couples TRBV4-1 to TRBJ1-3; the D is unclear. Deletions cut 4 bases from V and 0 bases from J, with 10 bases between. Germline V gene lookup returns CDR1 MGHRA and CDR2 YSYEKL. CDR3 length: 15 residues. CDR3 sequence reads: CASSPTAHSGNTIYF. The CDR3 nucleotides read TGCGCCAGCAGCCCGACGGCCCACTCTGGAAACACCATATATTTT.

The chain couples TRBV4-3 to TRBJ2-7; D gene unclear. The CDR3 runs 15 residues. The V gene lost 0 bases and the J gene lost 7 bases, with 16 bases spanning the gap. Germline V lookup: CDR1 LGHNA, CDR2 YSLEER. The CDR3 is CASSQDLASVGEQYF. CDR3 in DNA: TGCGCCAGCAGCCAAGATTTGGCTTCCGTGGGAGAGCAGTACTTC.

The chain's CDR3 is CAISEGGLGNQPQHF. Written as DNA, the CDR3 is TGTGCCATCAGTGAAGGAGGCTTGGGCAATCAGCCCCAGCATTTT. The chain uses TRBV10-3 and TRBJ1-5; D gene uncertain. The CDR3 totals 15 residues. V lost 3 bases and J lost 2, with 11 bases in between. Germline-derived CDR1 and CDR2 are ENHRY and SYGVKD.

The chain has TRBV7-9 and TRBJ2-5; 7 bases match TRBD1. The V gene's germline CDR1 is SEHNR and CDR2 FQNEAQ (reference sequence). The junction had 7 bases not matched to a gene; V was cut back by 5 bases and J by 4 bases. The CDR3 covers 14 residues. Here the CDR3 DNA reads TGTGCCAGCAGCCTGACCACAGGGGTAGAGACCCAGTACTTC. This gives the protein CASSLTTGVETQYF. The full variable domain, rest sourced from reference TRBV7-9 and TRBJ2-5, is DTGVSQNPRHKITKRGQNVTFRCDPISEHNRLYWYRQTLGQGPEFLTYFQNEAQLEKSRLLSDRFSAERPKGSFSTLEIQRTEQGDSAMYLCASSLTTGVETQYFGPGTRLLVL.

V usage is TRBV6-5 and J usage is TRBJ2-5, with D possibly being TRBD1 (5 bases). V dropped 2 bases and J dropped 4 bases, with 11 bases sitting between them. The CDR3 is 14 residues long. From germline, CDR1 is MNHEY and CDR2 SVGAGI. The CDR3 DNA reads TGTGCCAGCAGTTACCCTGGCAGGGCAGAGACCCAGTACTTC. Translation: CASSYPGRAETQYF.

The gene calls are TRBV19 and TRBJ2-7; perhaps TRBD1 as D (6 bases). The CDR3 has 14 residues. The germline gives CDR1 LNHDA, CDR2 SQIVND (reference sequence). The ends were cut back, 5 bases at V and 3 bases at J, with 14 bases in the middle. The DNA for the CDR3 is TGTGCCAGTAGTTCGACAGGTAATATCTACGAGCAGTACTTC. This gives the protein CASSSTGNIYEQYF.

The chain employs TRBV7-2 and TRBJ2-7; D is possibly TRBD1 or TRBD2 (6 bases each). Deletions cut 7 bases from V and 6 bases from J, with 19 bases between. CDR3 length equals 14 residues. Germline V CDR1 and CDR2: SGHTA, FQGNSA. The CDR3 sequence: CASTPKSGGGEQYF. DNA of the CDR3: TGTGCCAGCACCCCCAAGTCCGGGGGCGGCGAGCAGTACTTC.

The chain couples TRBV11-3 to TRBJ2-7, with 7 bases identical to TRBD1. The junction had 15 bases not matched to a gene; V was cut back by 1 base and J by 3 bases. CDR1 and CDR2 from the germline V gene are SGHNT and YENEEA. The CDR3 is 18 residues long. CDR3 coding DNA: TGTGCCAGCAGCTTAGGGAAACTACAACAGGGGTTTTTCTACGAGCAGTACTTC. Protein: CASSLGKLQQGFFYEQYF.

This clone has just a few counts. The genes are TRBV13 and TRBJ2-7; D is unclear. Trimming cost V 0 bases and J 12 bases, with 15 bases left between them. This CDR3 region has 13 residues. CDR1 PRHDT and CDR2 FYEKMQ come from the germline V gene (reference sequence). CDR3: CASSLGLIGVRYF. In DNA, the CDR3 is TGTGCCAGCAGCTTAGGCCTAATCGGTGTTAGGTACTTC.

The CDR3 nucleotides read TGTGCCAGCAGTGAGGACAGGGCCATCAATGAGCAGTTCTTC. Its translation is CASSEDRAINEQFF. The gene calls are TRBV27 and TRBJ2-1; 8 positions agree with TRBD1. Per germline, CDR1 MNHEY and CDR2 SMNVEV (reference sequence). The CDR3 runs 14 residues. After removal of 5 bases from V and 6 bases from J, the junction contained 6 bases not matched to a gene.

As to this clone: The junction departs from germline at one end; a sequencing error may be responsible. V and J are TRBV2 and TRBJ2-2, with 8 bases lining up with TRBD1. Germline CDR1 and CDR2: SNHLY and FYNNEI. The CDR3 runs to 16 residues. The CDR3 protein is CASIEKDRAPTGELFF. For the CDR3, the DNA is TGTGCCAGCATTGAAAAGGACAGGGCACCCACCGGGGAGCTGTTTTTT.

V and J are TRBV5-6 and TRBJ2-2; 9 positions match TRBD1. The germline CDR1 and CDR2 sequences are SGHDT and YYEEEE. With 4 bases clipped from V and 5 bases from J, the junction kept 9 bases outside the gene matches. The CDR3 totals 16 residues. The CDR3: CASSPEQGAGTGELFF. DNA of the CDR3: TGTGCCAGCAGCCCGGAACAGGGGGCTGGAACCGGGGAGCTGTTTTTT.

The rearrangement uses TRBV10-2 and TRBJ1-5; maybe TRBD1 (6 bases). CDR3 size: 16 residues. CDR1 WSHSY and CDR2 SAAADI come from the germline V gene. Trimming removed 2 bases from V and 6 bases from J, with 17 bases in between. CDR3 amino acids: CASSEVGGARGQPQHF. The CDR3 bases are TGCGCCAGCAGTGAGGTGGGGGGCGCTAGGGGTCAGCCCCAGCATTTT.

The V call is TRBV7-9, the J call TRBJ2-7, with unresolved D. Deletions cut 6 bases from V and 6 bases from J, with 12 bases between. Germline V lookup: CDR1 SEHNR, CDR2 FQNEAQ (reference sequence). The CDR3 runs to 12 residues. CDR3 region: CASRESLSEQYF. CDR3 sequence (DNA): TGTGCCAGCAGAGAGAGCTTAAGCGAGCAGTACTTC.

This clone showed up just once. The CDR3 DNA is TGTGCCAGCAGCCCCTCCATACAAACCTCTGGGGCCAACGTCCTGACTTTC. Translation: CASSPSIQTSGANVLTF. V is TRBV13 and J is TRBJ2-6, with D uncertain. The V end lost 5 bases, the J end lost 0 bases, and 14 bases lay between the germline ends. The CDR3 has 17 residues. Germline CDR1 PRHDT, CDR2 FYEKMQ (reference sequence).

The CDR3 loop reads CSVLTGFGYTF. CDR3 coding DNA: TGCAGCGTCCTAACAGGGTTTGGCTACACCTTC. The chain links TRBV29-1 to TRBJ1-2; possibly TRBD1 for D (6 bases). V gave up 6 bases and J gave up 7 bases, with 12 bases separating them. Germline values: CDR1 SQVTM, CDR2 ANQGSEA. This CDR3 region has 11 residues.